This T cell receptor (beta chain) was recovered during a study of T-cell reconstitution after alpha-beta-depleted transplantation in children. General observations from the study: From surviving recipient T cells and thymic progenitors came the high day-60 TCRbeta diversity observed in some patients. After one year, T-cell counts and TCRbeta diversity mostly came from new T cells. Reportedly, alpha-beta T cells present about two months post-transplant originated from several hundred expanded clones of graft origin.

V was pared by 2 bases and J by 5 bases, with 5 bases of the junction left unmatched. Germline CDR1 MNHEY, CDR2 SVGEGT. The CDR3 is 14 amino acids. Library preparation (for TCRbeta) was performed with unique molecular identifiers. TCRdb recomputed calls from the PCR reads with MiXCR, one row per CDR3 protein. The sample records 500,000 to 750,000 distinct CDR3 sequences, 10% to 15% being singletons. A note on this clonotype: What it recognizes is unknown.

The rearrangement links TRBV6-2 or TRBV6-3 to TRBJ2-7, with 8 positions matching TRBD1. The source was PBMCs, mostly from graft donor cells, collected 360 days after TCRalphabeta/CD19-depleted stem cell transplant. The receptor comes from a male patient under 18 who had a stem cell transplant for acute myeloid leukemia, so the T cells may come from the graft donor. CDR3 amino acids: CASSYDRGVDEQYF. CDR3 DNA sequence: TGTGCCAGCAGTTACGACAGGGGTGTGGACGAGCAGTACTTC.